This record looks at one T cell receptor beta chain sequence and its context. Its specificity is not known. This record comes from a study of identical twins. Template switching added a universal primer binding site, and final cDNA carried unique molecular identifiers. MiXCR, run by TCRdb on the 5' RACE reads, gives a single entry per CDR3 protein. Of hundreds of thousands of distinct CDR3 sequences in the sample, approximately 18% were seen once. Findings and limits, study-wide: For cord blood, abundant beta clonotypes had fewer insertions, unlike memory repertoires, which showed none.

Separately, the same data were catalogued under a study of T cells expressing NK-cell markers. As that report states: Among four donors, these clonotypes also ranked first in the CD3+CD56-NKG2C+ fraction.

The sample taken for sequencing was PBMCs. The sequence came from a woman aged 18 to 35 in good health.

The DNA of the CDR3 is TGTGCCAGCAGCTGGGTAGAGGCGGAGTCGGAAAAACTGTTTTTT. This codes for CASSWVEAESEKLFF. The chain combines TRBV7-9 with TRBJ1-4, with D unresolved. The V and J ends lost 4 bases and 8 bases respectively, with 17 bases between them. The CDR3 is 15 amino acids. Germline V gives CDR1 SEHNR, CDR2 FQNEAQ (reference sequence).